Shown below are 26 T cell receptor beta chains from a single sample sequenced in a study of cytomegalovirus exposure and HLA in healthy donors. PCR involved 60 Vbeta and 13 Jbeta primers. Repertoires were generated with immunoSEQ multiplex PCR, while TCRdb's copy carries only in-frame clones and drops some. Of fewer than 250,000 clones listed, about 77% are singletons. The sample taken for sequencing was PBMCs. All receptors derive from a woman in her 30s in good health and CMV-seropositive.

The CDR3 region has the DNA TGTGCCAGCAGGGAGATAGGAAACACCATATATTTT. The encoded protein is CASREIGNTIYF. This chain uses TRBV28 with TRBJ1-3; no reliable D call. This CDR3 comprises 12 residues. Germline V gene lookup returns CDR1 MDHEN and CDR2 SYDVKM. Trimming took off 6 bases at V and 4 bases at J, with 7 bases between the two ends.

The chain has TRBV29-1 and TRBJ1-2, with 11 bases identical to TRBD1. The CDR3 is 14 residues long. V trimming: 6 bases; J trimming: 3 bases; junction bases outside the gene matches: 6. Germline V lookup: CDR1 SQVTM, CDR2 ANQGSEA. CDR3 nucleotide sequence: TGCAGCGTAGCGGGACAGGGGGGAGACTATGGCTACACCTTC. As protein: CSVAGQGGDYGYTF.

The chain recombines TRBV10-3 with TRBJ2-3; D perhaps matches TRBD1 (6 bases). Germline-derived CDR1 and CDR2 are ENHRY and SYGVKD. V lost 2 bases, J lost 2 bases, and 8 bases lay in between. This CDR3 contains 14 residues. The CDR3 DNA is TGTGCCATCAGTGAGGGACAGCACACAGATACGCAGTATTTT. It translates to CAISEGQHTDTQYF.

This chain links TRBV5-8 with TRBJ1-2; 8 positions match TRBD1. V lost 4 bases, J lost 7 bases, and 6 bases stayed unmatched. Germline values: CDR1 SGHTS, CDR2 YDEGEE. The CDR3 is 13 amino acids. CDR3 in DNA: TGTGCCAGCAGCCCCAGGGGGCGAAGTGGCTACACCTTC. Protein sequence: CASSPRGRSGYTF.

The V gene is TRBV7-9, the J gene TRBJ2-4, with D maybe TRBD1 (6 bases). The CDR3 is 14 residues long. The V end lost 5 bases, the J end lost 0 bases, and 8 bases lay between the germline ends. From germline, CDR1 is SEHNR and CDR2 FQNEAQ (reference sequence). CDR3 region: CASSRQVAKNIQYF. The CDR3, as DNA: TGTGCCAGCAGCCGACAGGTAGCCAAAAACATTCAGTACTTC.

This clone occurred a few times. The rearrangement links TRBV7-6 to TRBJ2-1; 13 positions match TRBD2. Looked up from germline, CDR1 is SGHVS and CDR2 is FNYEAQ. Trimming removed 5 bases from V and 9 bases from J; junction bases left unmatched: 10. This CDR3 spans 16 amino acids. This CDR3 reads CASSTGTSGVLVEQFF. CDR3 nucleotides: TGTGCCAGCAGCACAGGGACTAGCGGGGTTTTGGTTGAGCAGTTCTTC.

The rearrangement links TRBV7-3 to TRBJ1-4; 9 nucleotides align to TRBD1. CDR1 is SGHTA and CDR2 is FQGTGA in the germline V gene. The J segment lost 6 bases and the V segment lost 6 bases, leaving 5 bases of the junction unmatched. The CDR3 totals 14 residues. CDR3 in amino acids: CASSERTGDEKLFF. Here the CDR3 DNA reads TGTGCCAGCAGTGAAAGGACAGGGGATGAAAAACTGTTTTTT.

The chain employs TRBV5-1 and TRBJ2-3; TRBD1 might be the D (5 bases). Deletions cut 4 bases from V and 4 bases from J, with 10 bases between. Germline V gene sequence: CDR1 SGHRS, CDR2 YFSETQ. The CDR3 consists of 13 residues. The CDR3 sequence: CASSGARADTQYF. The CDR3 bases are TGCGCCAGCAGCGGCGCCAGGGCAGATACGCAGTATTTT.

The V and J genes are TRBV6-1 and TRBJ2-3; D may be TRBD1 (6 bases). Germline CDR1 and CDR2: MNHNS and SASEGT. The CDR3 has 15 amino acids. Deletions cut 4 bases from V and 6 bases from J, with 17 bases between. CDR3 protein: CASSGGQQTRDTQYF. The DNA for the CDR3 is TGTGCCAGCAGTGGGGGGCAGCAGACAAGGGATACGCAGTATTTT.

This clone was detected a few times. The chain joins TRBV5-1 to TRBJ2-7, with 8 nucleotides matching TRBD1. Germline-derived CDR1 and CDR2 are SGHRS and YFSETQ. The CDR3 has 15 amino acids. Germline trimming cut 1 base from V and 4 bases from J; bases unmatched to any gene: 7. This CDR3 is CASSLFWTGTYEQYF. Written as DNA, the CDR3 is TGCGCCAGCAGCTTGTTCTGGACAGGGACTTACGAGCAGTACTTC.

This clone showed up just a few times. The chain is built from TRBV4-1 and TRBJ2-1; TRBD1 agrees at 10 bases. Unmatched junction bases numbered 0, after V lost 1 base and J lost 3 bases. This CDR3 spans 15 amino acids. From germline, CDR1 is MGHRA and CDR2 YSYEKL. CDR3 amino acids: CASSQGTGGYNEQFF. The CDR3, as DNA: TGCGCCAGCAGCCAAGGGACAGGGGGCTACAATGAGCAGTTCTTC.

This clone has just one count. The rearrangement links TRBV2 to TRBJ1-4, with D uncertain. The V gene's germline CDR1 is SNHLY and CDR2 FYNNEI. V lost 6 bases and J 2 bases, leaving 10 bases between the germline ends. The CDR3 has 14 residues. The CDR3 DNA reads as TGTGCCAGCAGGACACAGAGTACTAATGAAAAACTGTTTTTT. Encoded protein: CASRTQSTNEKLFF.

Turning to this clone: This sample also contains other DNA sequences that code for the same CDR3. The rearrangement links TRBV5-4 to TRBJ1-2; 7 nucleotides line up with TRBD1. CDR1 SGHNT and CDR2 YYREEE come from the germline V gene (reference sequence). The V and J ends lost 3 bases and 8 bases, in that order; junction bases with no gene match: 16. This CDR3 is 16 amino acids long. The CDR3 DNA reads as TGTGCCAGCAGCTCCGGGACAGTTTTCCAGAGCGGCGGCTACACCTTC. This gives the protein CASSSGTVFQSGGYTF. Based on the CDR3 plus reference TRBV5-4 and TRBJ1-2, the full variable domain is ETGVTQSPTHLIKTRGQQVTLRCSSQSGHNTVSWYQQALGQGPQFIFQYYREEENGRGNFPPRFSGLQFPNYSSELNVNALELDDSALYLCASSSGTVFQSGGYTFGSGTRLTVV.

J is TRBJ2-3 and V is TRBV6-5, with D uncertain. V was shortened by 4 bases and J by 6 bases, with 14 bases between the two germline ends. The CDR3 is 14 amino acids. CDR1 and CDR2 (germline): MNHEY, SVGAGI. The CDR3 loop is CASSLAVDLDTQYF. The CDR3 nucleotides are TGTGCCAGCAGTTTGGCGGTTGATCTTGATACGCAGTATTTT.

The chain has TRBV5-1 and TRBJ2-5; 11 bases match TRBD1. J lost 4 bases, V lost 0 bases, and 5 bases had no gene match. CDR3 size: 16 residues. CDR1 and CDR2 (germline): SGHRS, YFSETQ. CDR3 nucleotides: TGCGCCAGCAGCTTGGGGGACAGGGGGTTTGGAGAGACCCAGTACTTC. This encodes CASSLGDRGFGETQYF.

This clone appeared a few times. V is TRBV11-3 and J is TRBJ2-7; maybe TRBD1 (6 bases). The V gene's germline CDR1 is SGHNT and CDR2 YENEEA. The V end lost 5 bases, the J end lost 1 base, and 12 bases lay between the germline ends. The CDR3 is made up of 14 amino acids. CDR3 DNA sequence: TGTGCCAGCAGCCCGACGCAGGGGTCCTACGAGCAGTACTTC. Its translation is CASSPTQGSYEQYF.

The chain combines TRBV9 with TRBJ1-4; maybe TRBD1 (5 bases). Germline V CDR1 and CDR2: SGDLS, YYNGEE. This CDR3 is built from 14 residues. Between the trimmed V and J ends, which lost 6 bases and 5 bases, there was a span of 14 bases. CDR3 sequence: CASTRGLDNEKLFF. For the CDR3, the DNA is TGTGCCAGCACCCGGGGACTGGACAATGAAAAACTGTTTTTT. Full variable domain (rest looked up from reference TRBV9 and TRBJ1-4): DSGVTQTPKHLITATGQRVTLRCSPRSGDLSVYWYQQSLDQGLQFLIQYYNGEERAKGNILERFSAQQFPDLHSELNLSSLELGDSALYFCASTRGLDNEKLFFGSGTQLSVL.

The gene calls are TRBV19 and TRBJ1-4; no firm D call. CDR1 and CDR2 (germline): LNHDA, SQIVND (reference sequence). Trimming took 4 bases from V and 4 from J, leaving 4 bases between them. The CDR3 has 12 amino acids. CDR3 region: CASSNRNEKLFF. Written as DNA, the CDR3 is TGTGCCAGTAGTAATCGTAATGAAAAACTGTTTTTT.

The chain carries TRBV19 and TRBJ2-1; TRBD1 aligns across 8 bases. J gave up 0 bases and V 5 bases, and 3 bases lay outside the gene matches. This CDR3 has 15 residues. Germline assignment: CDR1 LNHDA and CDR2 SQIVND (reference sequence). The CDR3, as DNA: TGTGCCAGTAGTCAACAGGGGGACTCCTACAATGAGCAGTTCTTC. Translated: CASSQQGDSYNEQFF.

The CDR3 DNA is TGTGCCAGCCACGCGCACCGTACAGGGGGTTTTCAGCCCCAGCATTTT. Its protein is CASHAHRTGGFQPQHF. The chain employs TRBV12-1 and TRBJ1-5; whether TRBD1, the table's D call, matches the DNA was not checked. TRBV12-1 is a recognized pseudogene. The CDR3 covers 16 residues.

The chain is built from TRBV29-1 and TRBJ2-7; 7 bases are shared with TRBD2. The CDR3 sequence is 13 residues long. V shed 4 bases and J 1 base; nucleotides not matched to a gene: 4. Germline assignment: CDR1 SQVTM and CDR2 ANQGSEA. The CDR3 coding sequence is TGCAGCGTTGGTGGTAGCGGGTCCTACGAGCAGTACTTC. Its protein is CSVGGSGSYEQYF.

The CDR3 here is CASSPPTANEQYF. As DNA, the CDR3 is TGTGCCAGCTCACCCCCGACAGCAAACGAGCAGTACTTC. The chain combines TRBV18 with TRBJ2-7, with D tentatively TRBD1 (5 bases). The CDR3 is 13 residues long. The germline V gene encodes CDR1 KGHSH and CDR2 LQKENI. Trimming pared 3 bases from V and 5 bases from J, leaving 11 bases between.

The chain carries TRBV18 and TRBJ2-7; possible D gene TRBD1, 6 bases. Germline V gives CDR1 KGHSH, CDR2 LQKENI. The ends were cut back, 6 bases at V and 2 bases at J, with 14 bases in the middle. The CDR3 has 14 amino acids. The CDR3 loop is CASSPGRGPYEQYF. Here the CDR3 DNA reads TGTGCCAGCTCCCCTGGCAGGGGCCCCTACGAGCAGTACTTC.

This chain joins TRBV30 and TRBJ1-1; unclear D gene. The CDR3 is 12 residues long. In germline, CDR1 is GTSNPN, CDR2 SVGIG (reference sequence). V lost 0 bases and J 7 bases, leaving 9 bases between the germline ends. The CDR3 sequence: CAWSVGGREAFF. CDR3 bases: TGTGCCTGGAGTGTTGGAGGGCGTGAAGCTTTCTTT.

The rearrangement links TRBV30 to TRBJ1-1; D uncertain. This CDR3 contains 15 residues. The V end lost 5 bases, the J end lost 8 bases, and 24 bases lay between the germline ends. From germline, CDR1 is GTSNPN and CDR2 SVGIG (reference sequence). CDR3 protein: CAWEKVRWRNIEAFF. DNA for the CDR3: TGTGCCTGGGAAAAAGTACGGTGGCGGAATATAGAAGCTTTCTTT.

The genes are TRBV6-6 and TRBJ2-1; 8 bases align to TRBD2. Germline-derived CDR1 and CDR2 are MNHNY and SVGAGI (reference sequence). This CDR3 region has 15 residues. V was clipped by 6 bases and J by 9 bases; unmatched bases: 13. The CDR3 sequence: CASRPTGTSWTEQFF. The CDR3 nucleotides are TGTGCCAGCAGACCGACCGGGACTAGTTGGACTGAGCAGTTCTTC.